The sequence of this T cell receptor beta chain was determined in a study of blood T cells in healthy people across ages. Study-wide findings and caveats: Bulk PBMC profiling left naive and antigen-experienced comparisons inconclusive. Age brought a roughly linear fall in TCR beta diversity measured per million T cells.

This clonotype was recorded a few times. Its antigen is still unknown. The germline V gene has CDR1 DFQATT and CDR2 SNEGSKA (reference sequence). The germline V and J ends were trimmed by 2 bases and 3 bases, with 6 bases remaining between them. This CDR3 spans 12 amino acids. Primers used in a second PCR of about 7 to 11 cycles were a sample-barcoded 5' primer and a J-beta primer mix. MiXCR was run by TCRdb on the 5' RACE reads, yielding one entry per CDR3 protein. This table has about 780,000 distinct CDR3 sequences, roughly 26% appearing once. The same specimen was also included in a second study, on T cells of mothers and their children.

This TCR derives from a boy younger than 18 in good health. Sequenced sample: blood. The chain combines TRBV20-1 with TRBJ2-3; D is ambiguous. CDR3: CSARLRTDTQYF. CDR3 nucleotide sequence: TGCAGTGCTAGACTAAGAACAGATACGCAGTATTTT.